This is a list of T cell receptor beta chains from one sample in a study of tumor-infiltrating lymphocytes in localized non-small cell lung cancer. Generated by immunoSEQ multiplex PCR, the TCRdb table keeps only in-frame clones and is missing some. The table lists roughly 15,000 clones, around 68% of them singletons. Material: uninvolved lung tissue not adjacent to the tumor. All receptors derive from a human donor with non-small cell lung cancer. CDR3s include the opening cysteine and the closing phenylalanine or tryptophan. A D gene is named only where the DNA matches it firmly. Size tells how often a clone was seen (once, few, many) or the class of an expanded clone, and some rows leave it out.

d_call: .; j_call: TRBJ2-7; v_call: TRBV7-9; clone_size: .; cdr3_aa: CASSVGLYEQYF; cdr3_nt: TGTGCCAGCAGCGTGGGCCTCTACGAGCAGTACTTC
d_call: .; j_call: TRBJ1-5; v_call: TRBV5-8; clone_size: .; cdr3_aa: CASSSGLNQPQHF; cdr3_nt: TGTGCCAGCAGCAGCGGGCTCAATCAGCCCCAGCATTTT
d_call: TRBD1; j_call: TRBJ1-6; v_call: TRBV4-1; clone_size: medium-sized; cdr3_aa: CASSEGDSKLNSPLHF; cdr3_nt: TGCGCCAGCAGCGAAGGGGACAGCAAACTCAATTCACCCCTCCACTTT
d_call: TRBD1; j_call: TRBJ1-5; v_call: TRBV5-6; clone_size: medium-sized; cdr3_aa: CASSLGRTGSQPQHF; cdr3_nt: TGTGCCAGCAGCTTGGGAAGGACAGGGAGTCAGCCCCAGCATTTT
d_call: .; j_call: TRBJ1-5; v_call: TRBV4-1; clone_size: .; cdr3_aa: CASSQADFGFSNQPQHF; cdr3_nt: TGCGCCAGCAGCCAAGCTGATTTCGGATTCAGCAATCAGCCCCAGCATTTT
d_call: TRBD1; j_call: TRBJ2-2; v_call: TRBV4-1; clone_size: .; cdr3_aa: CASSQVGQGNTGELFF; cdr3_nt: TGCGCCAGCAGCCAGGTGGGACAGGGAAACACCGGGGAGCTGTTTTTT
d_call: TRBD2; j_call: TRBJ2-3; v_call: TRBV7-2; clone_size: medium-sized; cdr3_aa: CATKRGGSDTQYF; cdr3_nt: TGTGCCACCAAGCGGGGGGGCTCAGATACGCAGTATTTT
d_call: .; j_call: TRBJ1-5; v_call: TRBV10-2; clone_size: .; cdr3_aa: CASSEGEGQPQHF; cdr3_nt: TGCGCCAGCAGTGAGGGGGAGGGTCAGCCCCAGCATTTT
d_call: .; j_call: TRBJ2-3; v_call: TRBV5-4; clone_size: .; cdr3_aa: CASSLVGGKGADTQYF; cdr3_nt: TGTGCCAGCAGCTTGGTCGGCGGGAAGGGTGCAGATACGCAGTATTTT
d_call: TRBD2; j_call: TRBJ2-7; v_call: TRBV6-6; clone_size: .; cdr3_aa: CASSRGSGVDEQYF; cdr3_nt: TGTGCCAGCAGTAGGGGTAGCGGGGTAGACGAGCAGTACTTC
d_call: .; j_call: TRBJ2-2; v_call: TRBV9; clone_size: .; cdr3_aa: CASSPSAETGELFF; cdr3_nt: TGTGCCAGCAGCCCCAGTGCGGAGACCGGGGAGCTGTTTTTT
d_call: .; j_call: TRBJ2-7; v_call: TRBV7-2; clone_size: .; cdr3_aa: CASSLVGPSYEQYF; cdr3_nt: TGTGCCAGCAGCTTAGTTGGGCCATCCTACGAGCAGTACTTC
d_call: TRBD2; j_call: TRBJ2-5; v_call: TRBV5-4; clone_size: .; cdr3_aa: CASSLGGTSAETQYF; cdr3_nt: TGTGCCAGCAGCTTGGGCGGGACTAGCGCAGAGACCCAGTACTTC
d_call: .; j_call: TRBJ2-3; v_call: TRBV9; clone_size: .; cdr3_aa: CASSVGAGDTQYF; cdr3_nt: TGTGCCAGCAGCGTAGGGGCGGGAGATACGCAGTATTTT
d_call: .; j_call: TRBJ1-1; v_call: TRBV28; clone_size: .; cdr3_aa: CASRNQNTEAFF; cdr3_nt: TGTGCCAGCAGAAACCAGAACACTGAAGCTTTCTTT
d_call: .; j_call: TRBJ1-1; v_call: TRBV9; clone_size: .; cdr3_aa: CASSVEEGGSPEAFF; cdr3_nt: TGTGCCAGCAGCGTAGAAGAGGGGGGTAGCCCCGAAGCTTTCTTT
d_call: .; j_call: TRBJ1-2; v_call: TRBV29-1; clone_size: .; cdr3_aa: CSVGFSDGYTF; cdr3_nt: TGCAGCGTTGGATTCTCCGATGGCTACACCTTC